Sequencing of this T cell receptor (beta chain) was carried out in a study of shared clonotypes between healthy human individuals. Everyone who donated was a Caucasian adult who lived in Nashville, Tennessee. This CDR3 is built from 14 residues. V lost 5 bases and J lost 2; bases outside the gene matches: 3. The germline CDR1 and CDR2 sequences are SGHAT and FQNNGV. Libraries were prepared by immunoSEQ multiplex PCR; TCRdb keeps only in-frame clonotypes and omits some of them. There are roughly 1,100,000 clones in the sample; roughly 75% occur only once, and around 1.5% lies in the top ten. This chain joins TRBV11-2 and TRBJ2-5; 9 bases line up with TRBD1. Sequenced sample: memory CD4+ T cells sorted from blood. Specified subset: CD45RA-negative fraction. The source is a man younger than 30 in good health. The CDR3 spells CASSGQGFQETQYF. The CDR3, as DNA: TGTGCCAGCAGCGGACAGGGGTTTCAAGAGACCCAGTACTTC.